Below, 14 T cell receptor beta chains from the same sample are listed, as sequenced in a study of blood T cell repertoires in COVID-19. This table comes from immunoSEQ multiplex PCR, and its TCRdb copy is limited to in-frame clones, with some not included. The table has 110,000 or so clones, 70% to 85% seen once. The sequencing input was peripheral blood. Source of these receptors: a woman aged 80 or over with active or convalescent COVID-19.

This clone was seen just once. The chain has TRBV7-2 and TRBJ2-1; TRBD2 matches at 7 bases. The CDR3 is made up of 15 amino acids. The V segment lost 1 base and the J segment 4 bases; nucleotides outside the gene matches: 4. Per germline, CDR1 SGHTA and CDR2 FQGNSA. The CDR3, as DNA: TGTGCCAGCAGCTTAGGAGGGACTACATACAATGAGCAGTTCTTC. Translation gives CASSLGGTTYNEQFF.

The chain carries TRBV5-4 and TRBJ2-2, with unresolved D. Looked up from germline, CDR1 is SGHNT and CDR2 is YYREEE (reference sequence). The V end was cut by 4 bases, the J end by 6 bases, with 16 bases between. This CDR3 has 15 residues. CDR3 amino acids: CASSLLGFKAGELFF. The CDR3 DNA reads TGTGCCAGCAGCCTCCTCGGGTTCAAGGCCGGGGAGCTGTTTTTT.

V and J are TRBV10-3 and TRBJ2-2, with a possible D match to TRBD1 (6 bases). Germline V gene sequence: CDR1 ENHRY, CDR2 SYGVKD. CDR3 length: 16 residues. V was clipped by 7 bases and J by 4 bases, with 19 bases between them. CDR3 amino acids: CAINKDSPRVTGELFF. The CDR3 DNA follows: TGTGCCATCAACAAGGACAGCCCTCGGGTCACCGGGGAGCTGTTTTTT.

CDR3 loop: CASSLAGLAGVYEQYF. In DNA, the CDR3 is TGTGCCAGCAGCTTGGCCGGACTAGCGGGAGTCTACGAGCAGTACTTC. The chain joins TRBV5-6 to TRBJ2-7; 13 positions agree with TRBD2. This CDR3 is 16 amino acids long. V lost 0 bases, J lost 3 bases, and 3 bases stayed unmatched. CDR1 and CDR2 (germline): SGHDT, YYEEEE.

V usage is TRBV12-3 or TRBV12-4 and J usage is TRBJ2-7, with 7 bases identical to TRBD1. This CDR3 comprises 12 residues. Germline trimming cut 6 bases from V and 7 bases from J; bases unmatched to any gene: 6. Here the CDR3 DNA reads TGTGCCAGCAGCCGACAGGGTTATGAGCAGTACTTC. Amino acid sequence: CASSRQGYEQYF.

This chain uses TRBV6-5 with TRBJ1-6, with no clear D. The V gene lost 6 bases and the J gene lost 3 bases, with 9 bases spanning the gap. The CDR3 runs to 14 residues. Germline loops: CDR1 MNHEY, CDR2 SVGAGI. DNA of the CDR3: TGTGCCAGCAGAATGTCAGGCTATAATTCACCCCTCCACTTT. Protein product: CASRMSGYNSPLHF.

The chain has TRBV5-6 and TRBJ1-1, with D possibly TRBD1 on 6 matching bases. Trimming took off 3 bases at V and 4 bases at J, with 13 bases between the two ends. CDR3 size: 14 residues. The V gene's germline CDR1 is SGHDT and CDR2 YYEEEE. CDR3 nucleotides: TGTGCCAGCAGCTATGAACAGGGCGGCACTGAAGCTTTCTTT. It encodes CASSYEQGGTEAFF.

Here the CDR3 reads CASSNRVVGYTF. CDR3 nucleotide sequence: TGTGCCAGCAGTAACAGGGTTGTGGGCTACACCTTC. This rearrangement joins TRBV6-6 to TRBJ1-2; D is possibly TRBD1 (6 bases). Germline V gene sequence: CDR1 MNHNY, CDR2 SVGAGI (reference sequence). The V end was cut by 5 bases, the J end by 8 bases, with 12 bases between. This CDR3 region has 12 residues.

The chain couples TRBV28 to TRBJ2-3; 12 positions agree with TRBD2. With 5 bases clipped from V and 1 base from J, the junction kept 1 base outside the gene matches. The germline gives CDR1 MDHEN, CDR2 SYDVKM. The CDR3 runs 15 residues. DNA of the CDR3: TGTGCCAGCAGTAGGACTAGCGGGGGCACAGATACGCAGTATTTT. This encodes CASSRTSGGTDTQYF.

J is TRBJ2-5 and V is TRBV4-1; the match to TRBD1 covers 8 bases. Looked up from germline, CDR1 is MGHRA and CDR2 is YSYEKL. Trimming removed 2 bases from V and 2 bases from J; junction bases left unmatched: 4. This CDR3 has 15 residues. The DNA of the CDR3 is TGCGCCAGCAGCCAACCGGGACAGGAACAAGAGACCCAGTACTTC. This translates into CASSQPGQEQETQYF.

The chain employs TRBV2 and TRBJ1-6; TRBD1 agrees at 9 bases. The germline gives CDR1 SNHLY, CDR2 FYNNEI. Trimming removed 9 bases from V and 6 bases from J; junction bases left unmatched: 3. The CDR3 totals 13 residues. Written as DNA, the CDR3 is TGTGCCAGATGGACAGGGGTTAATTCACCCCTCCACTTT. Protein sequence: CARWTGVNSPLHF.

The chain uses TRBV6-6 and TRBJ1-1, with 7 positions matching TRBD1. The CDR3 length is 14 residues. Germline assignment: CDR1 MNHNY and CDR2 SVGAGI (reference sequence). Germline trimming cut 1 base from V and 8 bases from J; bases unmatched to any gene: 7. The CDR3 sequence: CASSYLGTVDEAFF. As DNA, the CDR3 is TGTGCCAGCAGTTACTTAGGGACAGTTGACGAAGCTTTCTTT.

The chain employs TRBV5-1 and TRBJ2-2, with TRBD2 identical over 14 bases. There are 19 residues in the CDR3. V was clipped by 1 base and J by 4 bases; unmatched bases: 9. Germline V gene lookup returns CDR1 SGHRS and CDR2 YFSETQ. This chain's CDR3 is CASSLFGLAGGDRTGELFF. CDR3 coding DNA: TGCGCCAGCAGCTTGTTTGGACTAGCGGGAGGAGATCGCACCGGGGAGCTGTTTTTT. Together with reference TRBV5-1 and TRBJ2-2, the CDR3 gives the full variable domain: KAGVTQTPRYLIKTRGQQVTLSCSPISGHRSVSWYQQTPGQGLQFLFEYFSETQRNKGNFPGRFSGRQFSNSRSEMNVSTLELGDSALYLCASSLFGLAGGDRTGELFFGEGSRLTVL.

The chain combines TRBV21-1 with TRBJ1-1. TRBV21-1 is shown as a pseudogene. This CDR3 region has 17 residues. The CDR3, as DNA: TGTGCCAGCAGCAAAGAGAGGGACTTAAGGACGAAAACTGAAGCTTTCTTT. Its protein product is CASSKERDLRTKTEAFF.